The rows below give T cell receptor beta chains drawn from one sample of a study of early T cells in non-severe SARS-CoV-2 infection. TCRdb fed the 5' RACE reads into MiXCR, producing one record per CDR3 protein. The sample carries about 61,000 distinct CDR3 sequences, less than 14% recorded once. The sequenced sample consisted of whole blood. The receptors were gathered from an adult who was a healthcare worker with PCR-confirmed SARS-CoV-2 infection or an uninfected control (not recorded which). CDR3s include the opening cysteine and the closing phenylalanine or tryptophan. A D gene is named only where the DNA matches it firmly. Clone size, where shown, is once, few, many, or a class for clones that have expanded.

>TRBJ2-6|-|TRBV25-1|few
CASSGLPGANVLTF
TGTGCCAGCAGTGGGCTTCCTGGGGCCAACGTCCTGACTTTC
>TRBJ1-6|-|TRBV11-2|many
CASSSLTGSPLHF
TGTGCCAGCAGCTCACTAACGGGGTCACCCCTCCACTTT
>TRBJ1-2|TRBD1|TRBV30|many
CAWREPALGGRGYTF
TGTGCCTGGAGGGAACCCGCTCTAGGGGGCCGGGGCTACACCTTC
>TRBJ2-7|TRBD2|TRBV7-2|few
CASSLNGGAIGEQYF
TGTGCCAGCAGCCTAAACGGGGGGGCGATTGGCGAGCAGTACTTC
>TRBJ2-2|-|TRBV6-6|few
CASSGGDSRLLTGELFF
TGTGCCAGCAGTGGCGGGGACAGCAGGTTACTCACCGGGGAGCTGTTTTTT
>TRBJ2-5|-|TRBV2|many
CASGGQYF
TGTGCCAGCGGGGGCCAGTACTTC
>TRBJ1-1|-|TRBV4-3|many
CASSQVLRGGNTEAFF
TGCGCCAGCAGCCAAGTCTTACGGGGGGGCAACACTGAAGCTTTCTTT
>TRBJ1-3|-|TRBV29-1|-
CSVVRSAGNTIYF
TGCAGCGTGGTAAGGAGTGCCGGAAACACCATATATTTT
>TRBJ1-1|-|TRBV10-1|many
CASSDGLGAEAFF
TGCGCCAGCAGTGACGGGTTGGGAGCTGAAGCTTTCTTT
>TRBJ1-1|-|TRBV27|few
CASRGGFEAFF
TGTGCCAGCAGGGGGGGATTCGAAGCTTTCTTT
>TRBJ2-7|TRBD1|TRBV5-1|many
CASRGPDREQYF
TGCGCCAGCAGGGGCCCGGACAGGGAGCAGTACTTC
>TRBJ2-5|-|TRBV19|many
CASSIRGVETQYF
TGTGCCAGTAGTATCAGAGGGGTTGAGACCCAGTACTTC
>TRBJ2-3|TRBD1|TRBV6-2/TRBV6-3|many
CASSRTGDTDTQYF
TGTGCCAGCAGCAGGACAGGGGACACAGATACGCAGTATTTT
>TRBJ2-3|TRBD2|TRBV11-2|many
CASSLLAGASLDTQYF
TGTGCCAGCAGCCTCCTAGCGGGGGCCTCGCTAGATACGCAGTATTTT
>TRBJ1-3|-|TRBV5-1|few
CASSLEAGPGNTIYF
TGCGCCAGCAGCTTGGAGGCAGGCCCTGGAAACACCATATATTTT
>TRBJ1-1|-|TRBV30|-
CAWRQMNTEAFF
TGTGCCTGGAGACAGATGAACACTGAAGCTTTCTTT
>TRBJ2-7|TRBD2|TRBV20-1|-
CSARVAGYYEQYF
TGCAGTGCTAGAGTAGCGGGATACTACGAGCAGTACTTC
>TRBJ2-3|TRBD1|TRBV2|many
CASSPDRGNTDTQYF
TGTGCCAGCAGTCCGGACAGGGGGAACACAGATACGCAGTATTTT
>TRBJ1-4|-|TRBV18|-
CASSPGRGATNEKLFF
TGTGCCAGCTCACCTGGGAGGGGTGCAACTAATGAAAAACTGTTTTTT
>TRBJ2-3|-|TRBV6-2/TRBV6-3|many
CASSHRLGPWADTQYF
TGTGCCAGCAGCCACCGTTTGGGGCCTTGGGCAGATACGCAGTATTTT
>TRBJ2-6|-|TRBV11-2|many
CASSLPRGGSGANVLTF
TGTGCCAGCAGCTTACCCCGAGGGGGCTCTGGGGCCAACGTCCTGACTTTC
>TRBJ2-1|-|TRBV20-1|many
CSARDWTKINEQFF
TGCAGTGCTAGAGATTGGACCAAAATTAATGAGCAGTTCTTC
>TRBJ2-7|TRBD1|TRBV6-5|many
CASQSPVRGRNEQYF
TGTGCCAGCCAATCCCCCGTCAGGGGGAGAAACGAGCAGTACTTC
>TRBJ1-4|TRBD1|TRBV12-3/TRBV12-4|many
CASRKGQGARNEKLFF
TGTGCCAGCAGGAAGGGACAGGGGGCCCGCAATGAAAAACTGTTTTTT
>TRBJ2-3|TRBD2|TRBV7-2|-
CASSLGVSGGAAVDTQYF
TGTGCCAGCAGCTTAGGAGTTAGCGGGGGGGCCGCGGTAGATACGCAGTATTTT
>TRBJ2-3|TRBD2|TRBV7-9|few
CASSFSAGPRGDTQYF
TGTGCCAGCAGCTTTTCAGCGGGGCCCCGGGGAGATACGCAGTATTTT
>TRBJ2-5|-|TRBV23-1|many
CASSQTISSGAQETQYF
TGCGCCAGCAGTCAAACAATTTCGTCAGGGGCCCAAGAGACCCAGTACTTC
>TRBJ2-7|-|TRBV7-9|many
CASSPGSLSYEQYF
TGTGCCAGCAGTCCCGGGAGCCTATCCTACGAGCAGTACTTC
>TRBJ2-5|TRBD1|TRBV5-1|many
CASSSTGGQETQYF
TGCGCCAGCAGCTCTACAGGGGGCCAGGAGACCCAGTACTTC
>TRBJ2-5|-|TRBV29-1|many
CSVEERARLETQYF
TGCAGCGTTGAAGAGCGGGCTCGGCTGGAGACCCAGTACTTC
>TRBJ2-3|-|TRBV10-3|many
CAISESIVSKGYDADTQYF
TGTGCCATCAGTGAGTCGATCGTGTCAAAAGGCTACGACGCAGATACGCAGTATTTT
>TRBJ1-1|TRBD1|TRBV12-3/TRBV12-4|-
CASSSGGQGDAFF
TGTGCCAGCAGTTCGGGGGGACAGGGCGACGCTTTCTTT
>TRBJ2-5|-|TRBV3-1|many
CASSPWTGLGETQYF
TGTGCCAGCAGCCCGTGGACCGGCCTGGGGGAGACCCAGTACTTC
>TRBJ2-5|TRBD2|TRBV6-1|many
CASRTQRGQETQYF
TGTGCCAGCAGGACCCAGCGGGGCCAAGAGACCCAGTACTTC
>TRBJ1-2|-|TRBV6-5|many
CASSLAGGSYYGYTF
TGTGCCAGCAGCTTGGCCGGGGGCAGTTACTATGGCTACACCTTC
>TRBJ2-2|-|TRBV3-1|few
CASSQVWRPGELFF
TGTGCCAGCAGCCAAGTGTGGCGTCCCGGGGAGCTGTTTTTT
>TRBJ1-1|-|TRBV29-1|few
CSVAINTEAFF
TGCAGCGTTGCAATCAACACTGAAGCTTTCTTT
>TRBJ1-1|TRBD1|TRBV29-1|-
CSVLGQIDTEAFF
TGCAGCGTTCTGGGACAGATAGACACTGAAGCTTTCTTT
>TRBJ1-1|TRBD1|TRBV20-1|-
CSARDRQGARTEAFF
TGCAGTGCTAGAGACAGACAGGGGGCGCGGACTGAAGCTTTCTTT
>TRBJ1-4|-|TRBV10-2|few
CAQQSQAGPSELFF
TGCGCCCAGCAATCGCAGGCGGGGCCTTCGGAACTGTTTTTT